A selection of T cell receptor beta chains follows, all from one sample in a study of CXCR3-negative and CXCR3-positive naive CD8 T cells. TCRdb reprocessed the 5' RACE reads and reports one entry per CDR3 protein, with no DNA. The listing contains tens of thousands of distinct CDR3 sequences. Sequenced sample: naive CXCR3+ CD8+ T cells from blood. The receptor set was obtained from a human donor in good health. Some clones in this sample may be carry-over from other donors' samples. Both conserved end residues are part of each CDR3.

V gene	J gene	CDR3 protein
TRBV7-3	TRBJ1-1	CASSNTGGGNTEAFF
TRBV12-3/TRBV12-4	TRBJ2-1	CASSNREGGQFF
TRBV20-1	TRBJ2-1	CSAIGLAGAPYNEQFF
TRBV29-1	TRBJ2-1	CSVEAYSSYNEQFF
TRBV7-2	TRBJ2-5	CARSLGAGQGETQYF
TRBV27	TRBJ2-7	CASTPTGVYEQYF
TRBV12-3/TRBV12-4	TRBJ1-1	CASSLSAWGAFF
TRBV5-1	TRBJ1-6	CASSLDREGSPLHF
TRBV29-1	TRBJ1-1	CSAFETDGLNTEAFF
TRBV25-1	TRBJ2-7	CASSESISYEQYF
TRBV7-8	TRBJ2-1	CASRRGRSSYNKQFF
TRBV6-6	TRBJ1-1	CAIPGLPGGTEAFF
TRBV15	TRBJ2-1	CATSQFRDRGYNEQFF
TRBV7-9	TRBJ2-7	CASSTTGGSYEQYF
TRBV20-1	TRBJ2-1	CSAPVQGFSYNEQFF
TRBV6-2/TRBV6-3	TRBJ1-1	CASSYSAGNTEAFF
TRBV19	TRBJ2-7	CASSMWQANGGIYEQYF
TRBV7-9	TRBJ2-3	CASSTHLGDTQYF
TRBV11-2	TRBJ2-7	CASSSLGAPISYEQYF
TRBV29-1	TRBJ1-2	CSAPMPAGPGAYGYTF
TRBV6-5	TRBJ2-5	CASSYGLTQETQYF
TRBV13	TRBJ2-7	CASSTHAAYEQYF
TRBV28	TRBJ2-7	CASSLVAGGYEQYF
TRBV7-9	TRBJ2-7	CASSSGDEQYF
TRBV2	TRBJ2-2	CASRFGTGDTGELFF
TRBV7-9	TRBJ2-7	CASSLVRHEQYF
TRBV7-9	TRBJ2-7	CASSLLDGPSYEQYF
TRBV4-3	TRBJ1-1	CASSLTSNTEAFF
TRBV29-1	TRBJ1-2	CSAIGFSVRYGYTF
TRBV27	TRBJ1-2	CASRAQGANGYTF
TRBV12-3/TRBV12-4	TRBJ2-5	CASSRRLRETQYF
TRBV12-3/TRBV12-4	TRBJ1-2	CASSLKGLDYGYTF